The 2 T cell receptor beta chains in this list originate from one sample, sequenced in a study of blood T cell repertoires in COVID-19. Assay: immunoSEQ multiplex PCR; the TCRdb copy retains only in-frame clones and omits some. Of roughly 310,000 clones in the sample, more than 90% were seen once. Sequenced sample: PBMCs or T cells enriched from blood (not recorded which). The receptors stem from a man aged 55-75 years who had recovered from COVID-19.

The genes are TRBV15 and TRBJ2-1; 7 bases line up with TRBD2. Germline V gene data show CDR1 as LNHNV and CDR2 as YYDKDF (reference sequence). V dropped 1 base and J dropped 8; count of bases not matched to a gene: 11. The CDR3 length is 16 residues. CDR3 sequence reads: CATSRGGLIRTYEQFF. The CDR3 region has the DNA TGTGCCACCAGCAGAGGGGGACTAATTCGCACCTATGAGCAGTTCTTC. Filled out from reference TRBV15 and TRBJ2-1, the complete variable domain reads DAMVIQNPRYQVTQFGKPVTLSCSQTLNHNVMYWYQQKSSQAPKLLFHYYDKDFNNEADTPDNFQSRRPNTSFCFLDIRSPGLGDTAMYLCATSRGGLIRTYEQFFGPGTRLTVL.

As to this clone: Other DNA sequences from this sample encode an identical CDR3 as well. The gene calls are TRBV5-1 and TRBJ1-2; possibly TRBD1 for D (5 bases). This CDR3 has 12 residues. Trimming removed 0 bases at V and 5 bases at J, with 5 bases between. Germline CDR1 and CDR2: SGHRS and YFSETQ. CDR3: CASSLAGYGYTF. In DNA, the CDR3 is TGCGCCAGCAGCTTGGCAGGGTATGGCTACACCTTC.